This T cell receptor beta chain came from a study of a mutant IDH1 vaccine in newly diagnosed glioma. For the study at large: Therapy received beforehand was radiotherapy, temozolomide, or both, with most patients given both.

Time point described: week 5, during vaccination. Every vaccine dose comprised 300 ug of mutant IDH1 20-mer peptide plus topical imiquimod. Clones were read by immunoSEQ multiplex PCR, and TCRdb kept only the in-frame ones, dropping some. Of 50,000 to 65,000 clones in the sample, 80% to 85% are singletons; the top ten hold 3% to 3.5%. As concerns this clone: Its specificity is not known.

Trimming shortened V by 3 bases and J by 2 bases, and 9 bases separated the two germline ends. The CDR3 spans 13 residues. Looked up from germline, CDR1 is SGHRS and CDR2 is YFSETQ. This chain links TRBV5-1 with TRBJ2-7; the D gene is possibly TRBD1 (6 bases). The source is a man aged 30 to 45 with glioma. The sequences come from PBMCs, collected from a glioma patient whose treatment included an IDH1 peptide vaccine. In DNA, the CDR3 is TGCGCCAGCAGCTGGGGACATACCTACGAGCAGTACTTC. This translates into CASSWGHTYEQYF.